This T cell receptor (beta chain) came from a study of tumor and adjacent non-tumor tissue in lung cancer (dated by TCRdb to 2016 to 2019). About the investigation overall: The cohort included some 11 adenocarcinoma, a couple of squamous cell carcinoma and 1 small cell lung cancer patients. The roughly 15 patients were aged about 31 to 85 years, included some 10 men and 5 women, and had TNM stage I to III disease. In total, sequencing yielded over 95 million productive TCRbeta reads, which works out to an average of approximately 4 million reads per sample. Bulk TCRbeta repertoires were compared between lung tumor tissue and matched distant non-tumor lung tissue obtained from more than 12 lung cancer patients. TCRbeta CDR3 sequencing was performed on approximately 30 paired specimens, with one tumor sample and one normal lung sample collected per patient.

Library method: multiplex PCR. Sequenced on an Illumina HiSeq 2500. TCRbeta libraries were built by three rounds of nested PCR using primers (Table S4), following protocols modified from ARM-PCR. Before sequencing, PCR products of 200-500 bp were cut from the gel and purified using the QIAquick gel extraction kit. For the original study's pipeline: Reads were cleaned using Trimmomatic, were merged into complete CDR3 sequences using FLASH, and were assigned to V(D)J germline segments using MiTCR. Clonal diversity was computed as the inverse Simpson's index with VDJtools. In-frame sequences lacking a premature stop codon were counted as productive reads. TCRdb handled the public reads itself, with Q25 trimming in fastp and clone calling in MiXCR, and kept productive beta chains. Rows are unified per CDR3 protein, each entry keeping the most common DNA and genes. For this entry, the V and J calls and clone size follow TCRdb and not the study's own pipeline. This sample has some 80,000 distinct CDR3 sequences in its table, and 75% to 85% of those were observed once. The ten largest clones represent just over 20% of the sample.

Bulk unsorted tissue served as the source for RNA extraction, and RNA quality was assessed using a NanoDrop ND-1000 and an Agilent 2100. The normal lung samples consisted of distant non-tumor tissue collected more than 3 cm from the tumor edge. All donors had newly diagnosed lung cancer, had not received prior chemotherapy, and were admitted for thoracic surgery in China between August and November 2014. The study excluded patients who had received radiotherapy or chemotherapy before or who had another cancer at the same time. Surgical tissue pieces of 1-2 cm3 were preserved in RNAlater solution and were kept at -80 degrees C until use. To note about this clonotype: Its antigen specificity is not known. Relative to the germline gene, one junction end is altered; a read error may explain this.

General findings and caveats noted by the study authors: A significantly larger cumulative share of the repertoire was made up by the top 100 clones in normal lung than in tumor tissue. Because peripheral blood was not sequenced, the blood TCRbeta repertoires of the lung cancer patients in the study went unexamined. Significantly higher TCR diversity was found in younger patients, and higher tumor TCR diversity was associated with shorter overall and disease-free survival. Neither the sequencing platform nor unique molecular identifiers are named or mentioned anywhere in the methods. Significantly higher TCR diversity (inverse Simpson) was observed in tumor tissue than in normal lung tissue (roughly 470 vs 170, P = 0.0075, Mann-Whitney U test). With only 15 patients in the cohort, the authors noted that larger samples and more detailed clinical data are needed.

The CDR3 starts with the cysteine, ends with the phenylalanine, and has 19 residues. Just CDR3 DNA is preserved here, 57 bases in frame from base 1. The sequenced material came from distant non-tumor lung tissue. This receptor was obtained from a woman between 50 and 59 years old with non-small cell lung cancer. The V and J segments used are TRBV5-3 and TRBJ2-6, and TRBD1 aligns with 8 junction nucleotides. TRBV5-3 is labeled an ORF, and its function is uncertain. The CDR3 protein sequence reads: CASHHLSGTGPSGANVLTF. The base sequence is TGTGCCAGCCACCATCTATCCGGGACAGGCCCCTCTGGGGCTAACGTCCTGACTTTC.